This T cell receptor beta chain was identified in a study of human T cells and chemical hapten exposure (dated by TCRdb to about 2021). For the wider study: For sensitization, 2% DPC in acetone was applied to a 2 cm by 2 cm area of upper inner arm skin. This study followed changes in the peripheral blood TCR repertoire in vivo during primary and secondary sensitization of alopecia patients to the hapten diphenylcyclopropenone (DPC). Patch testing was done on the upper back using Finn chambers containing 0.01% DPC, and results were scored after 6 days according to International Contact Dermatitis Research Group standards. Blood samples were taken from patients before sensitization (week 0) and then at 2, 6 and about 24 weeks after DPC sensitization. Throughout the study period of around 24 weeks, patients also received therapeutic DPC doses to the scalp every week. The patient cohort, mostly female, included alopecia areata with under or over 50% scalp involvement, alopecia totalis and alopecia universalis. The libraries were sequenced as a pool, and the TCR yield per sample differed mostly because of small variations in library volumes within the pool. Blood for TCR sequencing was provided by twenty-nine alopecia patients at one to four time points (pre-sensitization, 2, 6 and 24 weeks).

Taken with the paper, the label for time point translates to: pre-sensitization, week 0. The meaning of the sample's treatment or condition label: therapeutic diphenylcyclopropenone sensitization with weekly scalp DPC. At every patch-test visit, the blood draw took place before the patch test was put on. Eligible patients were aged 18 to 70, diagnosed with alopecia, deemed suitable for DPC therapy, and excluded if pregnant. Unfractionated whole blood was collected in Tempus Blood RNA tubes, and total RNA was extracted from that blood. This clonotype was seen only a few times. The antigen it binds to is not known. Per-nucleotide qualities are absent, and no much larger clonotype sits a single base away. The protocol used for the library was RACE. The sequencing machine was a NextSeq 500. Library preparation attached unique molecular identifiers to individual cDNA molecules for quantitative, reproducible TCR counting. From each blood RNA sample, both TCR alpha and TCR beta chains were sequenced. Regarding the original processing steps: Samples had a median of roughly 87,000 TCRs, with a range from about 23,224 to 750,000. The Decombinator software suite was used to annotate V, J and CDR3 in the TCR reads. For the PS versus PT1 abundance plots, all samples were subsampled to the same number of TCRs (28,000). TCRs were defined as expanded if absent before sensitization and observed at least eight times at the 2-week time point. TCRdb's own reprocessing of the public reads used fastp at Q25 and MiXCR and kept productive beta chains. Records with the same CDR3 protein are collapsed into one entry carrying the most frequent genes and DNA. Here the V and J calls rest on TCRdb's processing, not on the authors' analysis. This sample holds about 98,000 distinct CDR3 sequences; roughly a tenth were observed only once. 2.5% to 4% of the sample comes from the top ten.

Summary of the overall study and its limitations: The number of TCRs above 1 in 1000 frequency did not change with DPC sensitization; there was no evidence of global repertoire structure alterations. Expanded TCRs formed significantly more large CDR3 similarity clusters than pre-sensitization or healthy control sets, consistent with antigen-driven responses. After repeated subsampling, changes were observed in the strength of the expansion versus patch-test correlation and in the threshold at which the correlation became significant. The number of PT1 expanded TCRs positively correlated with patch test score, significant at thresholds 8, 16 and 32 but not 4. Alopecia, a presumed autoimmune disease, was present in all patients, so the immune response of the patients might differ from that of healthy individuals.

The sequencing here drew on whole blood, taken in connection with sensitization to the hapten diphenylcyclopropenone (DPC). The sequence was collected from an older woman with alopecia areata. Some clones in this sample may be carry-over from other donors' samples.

This receptor has the CDR3 CASSGQVNTEAFF. At the DNA level, the sequence is TGTGCCAGCAGCGGACAGGTGAACACTGAAGCTTTCTTT. The chain is encoded by TRBV11-1 joined to TRBJ1-1, with 7 bases matching TRBD1. CDR1 and CDR2 were assigned from the germline V gene (reference sequence) as SGHAT and FQDESV. V and J are trimmed by 5 bases and 0 bases, and the gene matches miss 0 bases of the junction. The CDR3 numbers 13 residues from cysteine through phenylalanine. Only CDR3 DNA is held: 39 bases, read in frame from base 1.